This TCR beta chain was captured by sequencing in a study of shared clonotypes between healthy human individuals. Study results and limitations: A generally larger estimated richness was seen in naive subsets than in memory subsets.

There are 14 residues in the CDR3. CDR1 is SGHRS and CDR2 is YFSETQ in the germline V gene. J was trimmed by 2 bases and V by 3 bases; bases with no gene match: 2. In regard to this clone: As yet, its antigen is unknown.

TCRdb's copy holds only in-frame clones and misses some; the assay was immunoSEQ multiplex PCR. This sample carries about 330,000 clones, approximately 74% of them seen once, and the ten largest clones take 10%. Sequencing used memory CD4+ T cells sorted from blood. As for subset: CD45RA-negative fraction. V is TRBV5-1 and J is TRBJ1-5, with 7 bases aligning to TRBD1. The TCR comes from a man aged 25 to 40 in good health. DNA of the CDR3: TGCGCCAGCAGCTCAGGGGGTCGCAATCAGCCCCAGCATTTT. Residues: CASSSGGRNQPQHF.